Listed below are T cell receptor beta chains from one sample, sequenced in a study of cytomegalovirus exposure and HLA in healthy donors. The assay was immunoSEQ multiplex PCR, and TCRdb's table has in-frame clones only and misses some. The sample shows approximately 140,000 clones, 60% to 80% of them seen only once. The sample consisted of PBMCs. These receptors were taken from a woman between 50 and 59 years old in good health and CMV-seronegative. The CDR3 runs from the conserved cysteine through the conserved F or W. The D gene is left open where the match is weak. Part of the rows lack a size; the others show once, few, many or a class for expanded clones.

clone size	V gene	J gene	CDR3 length	D gene	CDR3 protein	CDR3 DNA
few	TRBV19	TRBJ1-1	15	-	CASSLGQTFNTEAFF	TGTGCCAGTAGTCTCGGACAGACTTTTAACACTGAAGCTTTCTTT
few	TRBV7-8	TRBJ2-7	13	TRBD1	CASSEDRVYEQYF	TGTGCCAGCAGCGAGGACAGGGTCTACGAGCAGTACTTC
few	TRBV7-9	TRBJ2-1	14	TRBD1	CASSLTGGNNEQFF	TGTGCCAGCAGCCTGACAGGGGGTAACAATGAGCAGTTCTTC
-	TRBV7-8	TRBJ1-1	15	-	CASSSRQAMNTEAFF	TGTGCCAGCAGCTCAAGACAGGCTATGAACACTGAAGCTTTCTTT
once	TRBV5-6	TRBJ2-4	14	-	CASSLVETLAIQYF	TGTGCCAGCAGCTTGGTAGAGACACTTGCCATTCAGTACTTC
once	TRBV4-1	TRBJ2-2	16	TRBD2	CASSSPGLGYTGELFF	TGCGCCAGCAGCTCACCGGGACTAGGCTACACCGGGGAGCTGTTTTTT
-	TRBV19	TRBJ1-3	13	-	CASSARQGNTIYF	TGTGCCAGTAGTGCACGACAGGGAAACACCATATATTTT
-	TRBV28	TRBJ1-1	13	-	CASSLQQFTEAFF	TGTGCCAGCAGTTTACAACAGTTCACTGAAGCTTTCTTT
few	TRBV7-2	TRBJ1-6	13	-	CASSFSEASPLHF	TGTGCCAGCAGCTTTTCAGAGGCTTCACCCCTCCACTTT
-	TRBV4-2	TRBJ2-1	12	TRBD2	CASSPPGLVRFF	TGTGCCAGCAGCCCCCCGGGACTAGTACGCTTCTTC
-	TRBV27	TRBJ2-7	16	TRBD1	CASSLLGTGVPYEQYF	TGTGCCAGCAGTTTGCTCGGGACAGGGGTTCCCTACGAGCAGTACTTC
-	TRBV5-1	TRBJ2-3	15	TRBD1	CASSRGQGISDTQYF	TGCGCCAGCAGCAGGGGACAGGGAATTTCAGATACGCAGTATTTT
-	TRBV5-6	TRBJ2-3	15	TRBD1	CASSADRVGTDTQYF	TGTGCCAGCAGCGCGGACAGGGTAGGCACAGATACGCAGTATTTT
-	TRBV29-1	TRBJ2-7	11	TRBD1	CSVSGQGLHLF	TGCAGCGTTTCCGGACAGGGGCTCCACCTGTTC
-	TRBV6-1	TRBJ1-5	14	-	CASTIGTANQPQHF	TGTGCCAGCACAATTGGGACTGCTAATCAGCCCCAGCATTTT
-	TRBV7-7	TRBJ2-5	15	TRBD1	CASSLDRGSWETQYF	TGTGCTAGCAGCCTGGACAGGGGGTCCTGGGAGACCCAGTACTTC
-	TRBV2	TRBJ2-5	14	TRBD1	CASSTRQGQETQYF	TGTGCCAGCAGTACTAGACAGGGCCAAGAGACCCAGTACTTC
-	TRBV11-2	TRBJ2-2	17	TRBD2	CASRNPRLAAGGGELFF	TGTGCCAGCAGAAACCCAAGACTAGCGGCTGGAGGCGGGGAGCTGTTTTTT
-	TRBV25-1	TRBJ2-7	13	-	CASSELAVYEQYF	TGTGCCAGCAGTGAATTAGCCGTCTACGAGCAGTACTTC
-	TRBV6-5	TRBJ2-1	14	TRBD2	CASSSGLGYNEQFF	TGTGCCAGCAGTTCGGGACTAGGTTACAATGAGCAGTTCTTC
-	TRBV5-4	TRBJ2-3	15	-	CASRGDWDSTDTQYF	TGTGCCAGCAGAGGGGACTGGGATAGCACAGATACGCAGTATTTT
-	TRBV6-1	TRBJ1-5	15	TRBD1	CASSRQGNSNQPQHF	TGTGCCAGCAGTCGACAGGGAAATAGCAATCAGCCCCAGCATTTT
-	TRBV6-1	TRBJ1-3	15	-	CASMLRQVSGNTIYF	TGTGCCAGCATGTTGCGACAGGTCTCTGGAAACACCATATATTTT
-	TRBV30	TRBJ1-2	11	-	CAWGRAYGYTF	TGTGCCTGGGGCCGTGCCTATGGCTACACCTTC
-	TRBV5-4	TRBJ2-3	15	-	CASSLGGTSTDTQYF	TGTGCCAGCAGCTTGGGCGGGACCTCCACAGATACGCAGTATTTT
-	TRBV2	TRBJ2-4	16	TRBD1	CASSTLQGALSDIQYF	TGTGCCAGCAGTACCCTACAGGGGGCCCTGTCAGACATTCAGTACTTC
-	TRBV5-1	TRBJ2-1	16	TRBD2	CASSSTSGGRYNEQFF	TGCGCCAGCAGCAGCACTAGCGGGGGGAGGTACAATGAGCAGTTCTTC
-	TRBV4-2	TRBJ1-1	19	TRBD1	CASSQGNLAGGEVDTEAFF	TGTGCCAGCAGCCAAGGTAATCTGGCAGGGGGCGAAGTCGACACTGAAGCTTTCTTT
-	TRBV9	TRBJ1-2	15	TRBD1	CASSVNRGANYGYTF	TGTGCCAGCAGCGTCAACAGGGGAGCTAACTATGGCTACACCTTC
few	TRBV30	TRBJ1-1	12	-	CAWSVQDTEAFF	TGTGCCTGGAGTGTACAGGACACTGAAGCTTTCTTT
once	TRBV7-8	TRBJ2-3	15	-	CASSLDGTSTDTQYF	TGTGCCAGCAGCTTAGACGGGACTAGCACAGATACGCAGTATTTT
-	TRBV7-9	TRBJ1-2	15	-	CASSLIEGANYGYTF	TGTGCCAGCAGCTTAATCGAGGGAGCTAACTATGGCTACACCTTC
-	TRBV7-2	TRBJ1-5	13	TRBD1	CASSPDRDQPQHF	TGTGCCAGCAGCCCTGACAGGGACCAGCCCCAGCATTTT
-	TRBV27	TRBJ2-1	14	-	CASSFRGSSNEQFF	TGTGCCAGCAGTTTTAGGGGTAGTAGCAATGAGCAGTTCTTC
-	TRBV7-9	TRBJ1-2	19	TRBD1	CASSLPQPGQGRANYGYTF	TGTGCCAGCAGCTTACCCCAACCGGGACAGGGGAGAGCTAACTATGGCTACACCTTC
-	TRBV7-2	TRBJ2-1	14	TRBD1	CASSTRDRYNEQFF	TGTGCCAGCAGCACCCGGGACAGATACAATGAGCAGTTCTTC
-	TRBV6-5	TRBJ1-4	14	-	CASRLDRSNEKLFF	TGTGCCAGCAGACTCGACAGATCTAATGAAAAACTGTTTTTT
few	TRBV28	TRBJ1-6	14	TRBD1	CASRTQGRASPLHF	TGTGCCAGCAGGACACAGGGGCGGGCTTCACCCCTCCACTTT
-	TRBV5-4	TRBJ2-7	15	TRBD1	CASSTTGGVSYEQYF	TGTGCCAGCAGTACCACAGGGGGCGTCTCCTACGAGCAGTACTTC
once	TRBV28	TRBJ1-1	14	TRBD1	CASSPSRGDTEAFF	TGTGCCAGCAGTCCCTCCAGGGGGGACACTGAAGCTTTCTTT
-	TRBV6-1	TRBJ1-2	15	-	CASSEAPGVNYGYTF	TGTGCCAGCAGTGAAGCGCCAGGGGTTAACTATGGCTACACCTTC
-	TRBV28	TRBJ1-1	15	-	CASSFADRIGTEAFF	TGTGCCAGCAGTTTTGCAGACAGGATCGGGACTGAAGCTTTCTTT
-	TRBV5-1	TRBJ2-2	14	TRBD1	CASSGRDRAGELFF	TGCGCCAGCAGCGGAAGGGACAGGGCCGGGGAGCTGTTTTTT
-	TRBV5-4	TRBJ1-3	16	-	CASSLGTGYSGNTIYF	TGTGCCAGCAGCTTAGGAACAGGCTACTCTGGAAACACCATATATTTT
-	TRBV6-5	TRBJ1-1	11	-	CATEGGTEAFF	TGTGCCACCGAAGGGGGAACTGAAGCTTTCTTT
-	TRBV28	TRBJ2-1	15	TRBD2	CASSFASGGANEQFF	TGTGCCAGCAGTTTCGCTAGCGGGGGGGCAAATGAGCAGTTCTTC
-	TRBV7-8	TRBJ2-5	16	-	CASSLGISEGQETQYF	TGTGCCAGCAGCTTAGGGATTAGCGAAGGGCAAGAGACCCAGTACTTC
-	TRBV2	TRBJ1-1	12	-	CASLINPTEAFF	TGTGCCAGCCTAATTAACCCCACTGAAGCTTTCTTT
-	TRBV4-2	TRBJ2-5	15	-	CASSQGDRAGETQYF	TGTGCCAGCAGCCAAGGCGACAGGGCGGGGGAGACCCAGTACTTC
-	TRBV7-8	TRBJ2-2	15	TRBD1	CASTPSTGSTGELFF	TGTGCCAGCACCCCCTCGACAGGGTCCACCGGGGAGCTGTTTTTT
-	TRBV5-6	TRBJ2-3	13	-	CASSFVQEDTQYF	TGTGCCAGCAGCTTTGTACAGGAAGATACGCAGTATTTT
-	TRBV4-1	TRBJ2-2	15	-	CASRFRGKNTGELFF	TGCGCCAGCAGATTTCGGGGTAAGAACACCGGGGAGCTGTTTTTT
-	TRBV27	TRBJ1-5	15	TRBD1	CASSFDRDGGQPQHF	TGTGCCAGCAGTTTCGACAGGGACGGGGGTCAGCCCCAGCATTTT
-	TRBV4-1	TRBJ2-1	14	TRBD2	CASSQGLAGGEQFF	TGCGCCAGCAGCCAAGGACTAGCGGGGGGAGAGCAGTTCTTC
once	TRBV21-1	TRBJ2-1	18	-	CASSPAGANVGAYNEQFF	TGTGCCAGCAGCCCGGCTGGGGCTAACGTAGGGGCCTACAATGAGCAGTTCTTC
-	TRBV7-2	TRBJ1-2	12	-	CASSIQGLGYTF	TGTGCCAGCAGTATTCAGGGTCTCGGCTACACCTTC
-	TRBV28	TRBJ2-2	13	TRBD1	CASSDRAPGELFF	TGTGCCAGCAGTGACAGGGCCCCCGGGGAGCTGTTTTTT
-	TRBV7-2	TRBJ1-6	18	TRBD1	CASSLDRGLNSYNSPLHF	TGTGCCAGCAGCTTAGACAGGGGGCTAAACTCCTATAATTCACCCCTCCACTTT
-	TRBV30	TRBJ1-5	14	TRBD1	CAWSLGQINQPQHF	TGTGCCTGGAGCCTGGGACAGATCAATCAGCCCCAGCATTTT